Listed below are T cell receptor beta chains from one sample, sequenced in a study of shared clonotypes between healthy human individuals. Repertoires were generated with immunoSEQ multiplex PCR, while TCRdb's copy carries only in-frame clones and drops some. This table has 2 million to 2.5 million clones, 95% appearing once. The sample was naive CD4+ T cells sorted from blood. These receptor sequences come from a man between 18 and 35 years old in good health. Both conserved end residues are part of each CDR3. The D gene is left open where the match is weak. Clone sizes are given selectively: once, few, many, or a class where the clone is expanded.

CDR3 DNA,CDR3 protein,D gene,J gene,clone size,V gene
TGTGCCAGCAGTTTTTCGGGACTAGCGGGAGGCGAGCAGTACTTC,CASSFSGLAGGEQYF,TRBD2,TRBJ2-7,.,TRBV27
TGTGCCAGCAGCGTAGGTCAAACCCCAGATACGCAGTATTTT,CASSVGQTPDTQYF,.,TRBJ2-3,.,TRBV9
TGTGCCACCAGCATACGGGAAGAGCAGTTCTTC,CATSIREEQFF,.,TRBJ2-1,.,TRBV15
TGTGCCATCAGTGACTCCTACGAGCAGTACTTC,CAISDSYEQYF,.,TRBJ2-7,.,TRBV10-3
TGTGCCAGCAGTTACGGGACTATCACAGAGCAGTACTTC,CASSYGTITEQYF,TRBD2,TRBJ2-7,.,TRBV6-6
TGTGCCACCAGCAGAGCAGGGACAGGGCTCTATGGCTACACCTTC,CATSRAGTGLYGYTF,TRBD1,TRBJ1-2,.,TRBV15
TGTGCCAGCAGTCCGGACAGAAACTATGGCTACACCTTC,CASSPDRNYGYTF,.,TRBJ1-2,.,TRBV7-2
TGCGCCAGCAGCTTAGAGTACTCTGGGGCCAACGTCCTGACTTTC,CASSLEYSGANVLTF,.,TRBJ2-6,.,TRBV5-1
TGTGCCTGGAGTACATACGGGACAGGGGCAGATACGCAGTATTTT,CAWSTYGTGADTQYF,TRBD1,TRBJ2-3,.,TRBV30
TGTGCCATTCAGGGGGAAGATACGCAGTATTTT,CAIQGEDTQYF,TRBD1,TRBJ2-3,.,TRBV10-3
TGTGCCAGCAGCTTAGAAGTCAGGGGAAGAGGAAACACCATATATTTT,CASSLEVRGRGNTIYF,.,TRBJ1-3,.,TRBV7-8
TGTGCCAGCAGCTTGGCCGCGGGGCACACTGAAGCTTTCTTT,CASSLAAGHTEAFF,.,TRBJ1-1,once,TRBV5-4
TGTGCCATCAGTCTCCTAGCGGGGGGAAACAATGAGCAGTTCTTC,CAISLLAGGNNEQFF,TRBD2,TRBJ2-1,once,TRBV10-3
TGTGCCAGTAGCTTTCTAGCGGGGGGCCGCAATGAGCAGTTCTTC,CASSFLAGGRNEQFF,TRBD2,TRBJ2-1,.,TRBV19
TGTGCCAGCAGTGAAAGGACAGGGGGGAATCAGCCCCAGCATTTT,CASSERTGGNQPQHF,TRBD1,TRBJ1-5,.,TRBV2
TGTGCCAGCCTCGAGGGGGCGGCTGAAGCTTTCTTT,CASLEGAAEAFF,TRBD1,TRBJ1-1,.,TRBV6-6
TGTGCCAGCAGCGTAGGAGGGGACGGACTGTCGAACACTGAAGCTTTCTTT,CASSVGGDGLSNTEAFF,.,TRBJ1-1,.,TRBV9
TGTGCCAGCAGCTTAGGGGATCGCTCTAGCACAGATACGCAGTATTTT,CASSLGDRSSTDTQYF,.,TRBJ2-3,.,TRBV11-2
TGCGCCAGCAGCTTGTGGACAGGGGGGAACACCGGGGAGCTGTTTTTT,CASSLWTGGNTGELFF,TRBD1,TRBJ2-2,.,TRBV4-1
TGCGCCAGCAGCCAAGATCTTTTAGGAATTGATTTTCGGACAGCTTACAATGAGCAGTTCTTC,CASSQDLLGIDFRTAYNEQFF,.,TRBJ2-1,.,TRBV4-1
TGTGCCAGCGGACTAGCGGGGGGTAACTCGAACACCGGGGAGCTGTTTTTT,CASGLAGGNSNTGELFF,TRBD2,TRBJ2-2,.,TRBV9
TGTGCCATCAGTGAGTCCCACGGGACTAGCGGGGGATCCTACGAGCAGTACTTC,CAISESHGTSGGSYEQYF,TRBD2,TRBJ2-7,.,TRBV10-3
TGTGCCAGCAGTGAGGAGTCTTCGGGGGAGCCCCAGCATTTT,CASSEESSGEPQHF,.,TRBJ1-5,.,TRBV2
TGTGCCCTCCGACCTAGAGCCGGGGGTGAAAAACTGTTTTTT,CALRPRAGGEKLFF,.,TRBJ1-4,.,TRBV28
TGTGCCAGTAGGGGCCAGGGCTCCACAGATACGCAGTATTTT,CASRGQGSTDTQYF,.,TRBJ2-3,once,TRBV19
TGTGCCATCAGTGAGGGAGGGAGTGTTTCTGGAAACACCATATATTTT,CAISEGGSVSGNTIYF,.,TRBJ1-3,.,TRBV10-3
TGTGCCAGCAGCTCCACAGGGGGCCAGTACTTC,CASSSTGGQYF,TRBD1,TRBJ2-5,.,TRBV7-9
TGTGCCATCAGAGGCCCCACCTCTAACTATGGCTACACCTTC,CAIRGPTSNYGYTF,.,TRBJ1-2,.,TRBV10-3
TGTGCCAGCAGCCCCGGGACAGATTACAATGAGCAGTTCTTC,CASSPGTDYNEQFF,TRBD1,TRBJ2-1,.,TRBV5-4
TGTGCCACCAGCAGAGATTGGACAAAGCAGTTCTTC,CATSRDWTKQFF,.,TRBJ2-1,.,TRBV15
TGTGCCATCAAAGGGGGCCCCCAAGAGACCCAGTACTTC,CAIKGGPQETQYF,TRBD1,TRBJ2-5,.,TRBV10-3
TGCGCCAGCAGTGAGAGCGGGGGGGTCTACAATGAGCAGTTCTTC,CASSESGGVYNEQFF,TRBD2,TRBJ2-1,.,TRBV10-1
TGTGCCGGAACAACAGACAGGACGAACACTGAAGCTTTCTTT,CAGTTDRTNTEAFF,.,TRBJ1-1,.,TRBV2
TGTGCCATCAGCAAAGACACTGAAGCTTTCTTT,CAISKDTEAFF,.,TRBJ1-1,.,TRBV10-3